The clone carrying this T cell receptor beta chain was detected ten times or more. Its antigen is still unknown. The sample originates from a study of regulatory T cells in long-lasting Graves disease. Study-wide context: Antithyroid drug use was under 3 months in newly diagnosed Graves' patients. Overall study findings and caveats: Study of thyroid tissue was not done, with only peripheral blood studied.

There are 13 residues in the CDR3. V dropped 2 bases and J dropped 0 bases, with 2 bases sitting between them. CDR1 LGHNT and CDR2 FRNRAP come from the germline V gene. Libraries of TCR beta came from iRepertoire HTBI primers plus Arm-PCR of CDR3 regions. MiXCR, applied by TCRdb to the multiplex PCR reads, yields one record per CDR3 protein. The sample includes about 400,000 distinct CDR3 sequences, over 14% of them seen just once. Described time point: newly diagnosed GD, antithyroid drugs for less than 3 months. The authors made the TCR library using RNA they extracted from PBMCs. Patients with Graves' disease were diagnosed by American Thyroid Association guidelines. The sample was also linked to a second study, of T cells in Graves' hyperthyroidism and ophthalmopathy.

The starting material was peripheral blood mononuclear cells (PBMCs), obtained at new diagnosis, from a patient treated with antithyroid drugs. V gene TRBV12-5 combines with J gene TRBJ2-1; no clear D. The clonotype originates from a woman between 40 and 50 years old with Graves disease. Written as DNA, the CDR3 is TGTGCTAGTGGTTTGTCCTCCTACAATGAGCAGTTCTTC. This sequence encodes CASGLSSYNEQFF.